The 8 T cell receptor beta chains given below trace back to one sample, sequenced in a study of T cell changes during pregnancy in multiple sclerosis. Profiled with immunoSEQ multiplex PCR; TCRdb holds only in-frame clones, not every one. This sample has about 80,000 clones, with just over 90% found just once. The sequencing used peripheral blood, collected before pregnancy. The receptors stem from a female donor with multiple sclerosis, enrolled in a pregnancy study.

The chain links TRBV4-1 to TRBJ1-2; D is ambiguous. CDR3 size: 16 residues. With 1 base removed from V and 0 bases from J, the gap between germline ends came to 12 bases. The germline CDR1 and CDR2 sequences are MGHRA and YSYEKL. The CDR3 loop reads CASSQAPRLTNYGYTF. In DNA form, the CDR3 reads TGCGCCAGCAGCCAAGCCCCCAGACTTACTAACTATGGCTACACCTTC.

The J gene is TRBJ2-1, the V gene TRBV9, with 11 nucleotides matching TRBD2. Germline CDR1 SGDLS, CDR2 YYNGEE. V shed 4 bases and J 9 bases; nucleotides not matched to a gene: 12. The CDR3 runs 16 residues. CDR3 amino acids: CASSPGASGGLGEQFF. The CDR3 DNA reads as TGTGCCAGCAGCCCGGGGGCTAGCGGGGGGTTGGGTGAGCAGTTCTTC.

The chain combines TRBV19 with TRBJ1-6; 8 bases line up with TRBD1. This CDR3 spans 14 amino acids. V lost 7 bases and J lost 6; bases outside the gene matches: 5. Germline values: CDR1 LNHDA, CDR2 SQIVND (reference sequence). CDR3 residues: CASTPGQVNSPLHF. The CDR3 nucleotides read TGTGCCAGTACTCCGGGACAGGTTAATTCACCCCTCCACTTT. Complete variable domain (other parts from reference TRBV19 and TRBJ1-6): DGGITQSPKYLFRKEGQNVTLSCEQNLNHDAMYWYRQDPGQGLRLIYYSQIVNDFQKGDIAEGYSVSREKKESFPLTVTSAQKNPTAFYLCASTPGQVNSPLHFGNGTRLTVT.

The gene calls are TRBV18 and TRBJ1-2, with 7 bases fitting TRBD1. J gave up 4 bases and V 3 bases, and 5 bases lay outside the gene matches. Germline V gene lookup returns CDR1 KGHSH and CDR2 LQKENI. This CDR3 has 14 residues. Written as DNA, the CDR3 is TGTGCCAGCTCACCGAGACAGGGAGGCTATGGCTACACCTTC. Translated: CASSPRQGGYGYTF.

This clone was seen a handful of times. The chain employs TRBV5-6 and TRBJ1-1; D is uncertain. The CDR3 length is 13 residues. Trimming took 0 bases from V and 2 from J, leaving 5 bases between them. CDR1 and CDR2 (germline): SGHDT, YYEEEE. CDR3 in amino acids: CASSLGENTEAFF. CDR3 sequence (DNA): TGTGCCAGCAGCTTGGGAGAAAACACTGAAGCTTTCTTT.

The chain carries TRBV9 and TRBJ2-7; 8 bases map to TRBD1. J was trimmed by 0 bases and V by 4 bases; bases with no gene match: 3. There are 14 residues in the CDR3. The germline V gene has CDR1 SGDLS and CDR2 YYNGEE. This CDR3 reads CASSPTGGSYEQYF. The CDR3 bases are TGTGCCAGCAGCCCTACAGGGGGCTCCTACGAGCAGTACTTC.

This sequence joins TRBV19 and TRBJ2-1; D is perhaps TRBD2 (6 bases). This CDR3 spans 14 amino acids. V was shortened by 7 bases and J by 2 bases, with 12 bases between the two germline ends. Germline V gene lookup returns CDR1 LNHDA and CDR2 SQIVND (reference sequence). The CDR3, as DNA: TGTGCCAGTACTAGCGACTCCGCCTACAATGAGCAGTTCTTC. Amino acids: CASTSDSAYNEQFF.

The chain couples TRBV5-6 to TRBJ1-2; 7 positions match TRBD1. J gave up 5 bases and V 1 base, and 17 bases lay outside the gene matches. The CDR3 covers 18 residues. Germline V CDR1 and CDR2: SGHDT, YYEEEE. DNA for the CDR3: TGTGCCAGCAGCTTGTTAATTGGTTCGGGACAGTTTGGTTATGGCTACACCTTC. Residues: CASSLLIGSGQFGYGYTF.